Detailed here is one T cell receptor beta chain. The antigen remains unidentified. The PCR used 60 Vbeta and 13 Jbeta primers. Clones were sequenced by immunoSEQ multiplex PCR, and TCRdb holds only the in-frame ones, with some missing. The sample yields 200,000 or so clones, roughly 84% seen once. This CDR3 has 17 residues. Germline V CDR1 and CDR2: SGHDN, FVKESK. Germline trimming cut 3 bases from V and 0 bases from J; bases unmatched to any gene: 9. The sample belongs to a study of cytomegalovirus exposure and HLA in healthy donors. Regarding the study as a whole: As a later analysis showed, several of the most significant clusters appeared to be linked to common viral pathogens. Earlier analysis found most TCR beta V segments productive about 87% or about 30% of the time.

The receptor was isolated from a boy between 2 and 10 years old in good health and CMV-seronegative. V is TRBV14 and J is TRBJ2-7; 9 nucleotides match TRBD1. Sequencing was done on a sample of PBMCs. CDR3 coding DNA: TGTGCCAGCAGCCATACCCCGGACAGGGGTGTCTCCTACGAGCAGTACTTC. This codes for CASSHTPDRGVSYEQYF.